One sample yielded the 10 T cell receptor beta chains listed below, sequenced in a study of T cells after somatic rescue of genetic block. The table came from immunoSEQ multiplex PCR; TCRdb's copy has only in-frame clones and leaves some out. The sample includes roughly 51,000 clones, approximately 96% seen only once; the top ten take 0.075% to 0.1%. The source material was peripheral blood mononuclear cells (PBMCs). The receptors here all came from a child under two years old.

V usage is TRBV28 and J usage is TRBJ2-2, with D perhaps TRBD2 (6 bases). The germline CDR1 and CDR2 sequences are MDHEN and SYDVKM. CDR3 length equals 14 residues. V lost 3 bases and J 1 base, leaving 6 bases between the germline ends. The CDR3 loop reads CASSLRENTGELFF. CDR3 bases: TGTGCCAGCAGTTTGCGGGAGAACACCGGGGAGCTGTTTTTT.

This sequence joins TRBV7-8 and TRBJ2-7; the match to TRBD2 covers 9 bases. V shed 1 base, J shed 0 bases, and the junction held 10 bases outside the gene matches. CDR1 is SGHVS, CDR2 FQNEAQ, per germline. There are 18 residues in the CDR3. The CDR3 is CASSLEWGAGGYSYEQYF. In DNA, the CDR3 is TGTGCCAGCAGCTTAGAGTGGGGAGCGGGAGGCTACTCCTACGAGCAGTACTTC.

V usage is TRBV6-5 and J usage is TRBJ2-5; 9 positions match TRBD2. The CDR3 runs to 15 residues. The germline gives CDR1 MNHEY, CDR2 SVGAGI. V shed 2 bases and J 2 bases; nucleotides not matched to a gene: 3. The CDR3: CASSYVAGVQETQYF. DNA of the CDR3: TGTGCCAGCAGTTACGTAGCGGGAGTACAAGAGACCCAGTACTTC.

The J gene is TRBJ2-1, the V gene TRBV27; the match to TRBD1 covers 9 bases. CDR1 is MNHEY and CDR2 is SMNVEV in the germline V gene (reference sequence). Germline trimming cut 6 bases from V and 0 bases from J; bases unmatched to any gene: 6. The length of the CDR3 is 16 residues. The CDR3 spells CASSPDRGSSYNEQFF. CDR3 nucleotide sequence: TGTGCCAGCAGCCCCGACAGGGGGAGCTCCTACAATGAGCAGTTCTTC.

In DNA, the CDR3 is TGTGCCAGCAGCTTAGGGTCGGTCCCCACCTCTGAAGCTTTCTTT. Its translation: CASSLGSVPTSEAFF. This chain connects TRBV7-8 to TRBJ1-1; unclear D gene. V lost 1 base, J lost 6 bases, and 15 bases lay in between. The CDR3 extends over 15 amino acids. In germline, CDR1 is SGHVS, CDR2 FQNEAQ.

The V and J genes are TRBV27 and TRBJ1-2; tentatively, D is TRBD1 (5 bases). CDR3 size: 14 residues. Germline lookup yields CDR1 MNHEY and CDR2 SMNVEV (reference sequence). V lost 6 bases to trimming and J lost 4 bases, with 15 bases between them. The CDR3: CASRKQGGSYGYTF. CDR3 DNA: TGTGCCAGCAGGAAGCAGGGAGGGAGCTATGGCTACACCTTC.

This chain uses TRBV15 with TRBJ2-7; the D is unclear. V was trimmed by 0 bases and J by 1 base, leaving 7 bases between them. Germline V gene sequence: CDR1 LNHNV, CDR2 YYDKDF (reference sequence). The CDR3 consists of 14 residues. CDR3 protein: CATSRDRRSYEQYF. The CDR3 coding sequence is TGTGCCACCAGCAGAGATCGCCGGTCCTACGAGCAGTACTTC. Full variable domain (rest looked up from reference TRBV15 and TRBJ2-7): DAMVIQNPRYQVTQFGKPVTLSCSQTLNHNVMYWYQQKSSQAPKLLFHYYDKDFNNEADTPDNFQSRRPNTSFCFLDIRSPGLGDTAMYLCATSRDRRSYEQYFGPGTRLTVT.

The chain employs TRBV30 and TRBJ2-7, with D perhaps TRBD2 (5 bases). Trimming took 1 base from V and 2 from J, leaving 6 bases between them. Germline V CDR1 and CDR2: GTSNPN, SVGIG (reference sequence). The CDR3 contains 12 residues. The DNA of the CDR3 is TGTGCCTGGAGTGGACTAACCTACGAGCAGTACTTC. It specifies CAWSGLTYEQYF.

V and J are TRBV5-1 and TRBJ2-7; 11 nucleotides agree with TRBD2. The CDR3 extends over 15 amino acids. Germline values: CDR1 SGHRS, CDR2 YFSETQ. Losses at the gene ends were 0 bases for V and 5 bases for J; bases not matched to a gene: 4. CDR3 sequence reads: CASSLELAGVHEQYF. DNA for the CDR3: TGCGCCAGCAGCTTGGAACTAGCGGGAGTGCACGAGCAGTACTTC.

The chain links TRBV9 to TRBJ2-2; 7 bases match TRBD2. The J segment lost 6 bases and the V segment lost 2 bases, leaving 1 base of the junction unmatched. Germline assignment: CDR1 SGDLS and CDR2 YYNGEE. The CDR3 contains 13 residues. CDR3 nucleotide sequence: TGTGCCAGCAGCGTCCGGGGGGCCGGGGAGCTGTTTTTT. Encoded protein: CASSVRGAGELFF.